One sample yielded the 8 T cell receptor beta chains listed below, sequenced in a study of neurological immune-mediated disorders. Time point specified: technical triplicate 1. TCRdb reprocessed the 5' RACE reads via MiXCR and lists one record per CDR3 protein. This sample has about 24,000 distinct CDR3 sequences, with 13% found just once. Sequenced sample: CD4+ T cells from blood. These receptors all stem from a female donor with HTLV-1-associated myelopathy (HAM/TSP).

This chain uses TRBV7-2 with TRBJ2-3, with 12 nucleotides matching TRBD1. The germline V gene has CDR1 SGHTA and CDR2 FQGNSA. This CDR3 has 15 residues. V gave up 8 bases and J gave up 3 bases; unmatched junction bases: 6. Here the CDR3 DNA reads TGTGCCAGCGCGGGACAGGGGGCGGGAACAGATACGCAGTATTTT. This translates into CASAGQGAGTDTQYF.

This clonotype rates as medium-sized. The chain recombines TRBV25-1 with TRBJ2-1, with unresolved D. The CDR3 has 14 amino acids. Per germline, CDR1 MGHDK and CDR2 SYGVNS. Trimming left V 2 bases short and J 0 bases short, with 5 bases between. In nucleotides, the CDR3 is TGTGCCAGCAGTGAAGAAAGCTCCTACAATGAGCAGTTCTTC. It translates to CASSEESSYNEQFF.

Ten or more counts support this clonotype. This rearrangement joins TRBV7-3 to TRBJ2-5; 10 nucleotides agree with TRBD1. V shed 0 bases and J 5 bases; nucleotides not matched to a gene: 6. The CDR3 runs 16 residues. From germline, CDR1 is SGHTA and CDR2 FQGTGA. The CDR3 here is CASSLTSGTGEETQYF. The CDR3 DNA reads as TGTGCCAGCAGCTTAACGTCAGGGACAGGGGAGGAGACCCAGTACTTC.

This clonotype has at least ten counts. This chain connects TRBV11-2 to TRBJ2-7; the match to TRBD2 covers 7 bases. CDR3 length: 15 amino acids. The V gene end was trimmed by 1 base and the J gene end by 2 bases; junction bases not matched to a gene: 5. Per the germline V gene, CDR1 is SGHAT and CDR2 is FQNNGV. In nucleotides, the CDR3 is TGTGCCAGCAGCTTAGGGTCTAGCGGAACCTACGAGCAGTACTTC. Translation gives CASSLGSSGTYEQYF.

This clonotype was seen ten or more times. The V and J genes are TRBV2 and TRBJ1-6; D is unclear. Germline CDR1 and CDR2: SNHLY and FYNNEI. Trimming shortened V by 5 bases and J by 10 bases, and 18 bases separated the two germline ends. This CDR3 has 15 residues. The CDR3 protein is CASSSLQLRVSPLHF. In DNA, the CDR3 is TGTGCCAGCAGTTCTCTTCAGCTTAGAGTATCACCCCTCCACTTT.

This clonotype was counted at least ten times. This chain links TRBV13 with TRBJ1-4, with 10 bases aligning to TRBD1. The length of the CDR3 is 15 residues. V gave up 5 bases and J gave up 7 bases; unmatched junction bases: 7. The germline CDR1 and CDR2 sequences are PRHDT and FYEKMQ (reference sequence). CDR3 amino acids: CASSLRQGAFEKLFF. The CDR3 DNA is TGTGCCAGCAGCCTAAGACAGGGGGCTTTTGAAAAACTGTTTTTT.

This clonotype was seen at least ten times. The V gene is TRBV24-1, the J gene TRBJ2-5; 9 bases fit TRBD2. This CDR3 has 15 residues. V lost 3 bases and J lost 5; bases outside the gene matches: 6. The germline gives CDR1 KGHDR, CDR2 SFDVKD. CDR3 protein: CATSDPGTSRETQYF. CDR3 bases: TGTGCCACCAGTGATCCCGGGACTAGCCGGGAGACCCAGTACTTC.

By frequency in the sample, this clonotype is medium-sized. The CDR3 sequence is CSARVLDRGDDSPLHF. The CDR3 nucleotides read TGCAGTGCTAGAGTTCTGGACAGGGGTGATGATTCACCCCTCCACTTT. The chain links TRBV20-1 to TRBJ1-6; 9 bases map to TRBD1. Looked up from germline, CDR1 is DFQATT and CDR2 is SNEGSKA (reference sequence). The V and J ends lost 1 base and 8 bases, in that order; junction bases with no gene match: 9. CDR3 size: 16 residues.